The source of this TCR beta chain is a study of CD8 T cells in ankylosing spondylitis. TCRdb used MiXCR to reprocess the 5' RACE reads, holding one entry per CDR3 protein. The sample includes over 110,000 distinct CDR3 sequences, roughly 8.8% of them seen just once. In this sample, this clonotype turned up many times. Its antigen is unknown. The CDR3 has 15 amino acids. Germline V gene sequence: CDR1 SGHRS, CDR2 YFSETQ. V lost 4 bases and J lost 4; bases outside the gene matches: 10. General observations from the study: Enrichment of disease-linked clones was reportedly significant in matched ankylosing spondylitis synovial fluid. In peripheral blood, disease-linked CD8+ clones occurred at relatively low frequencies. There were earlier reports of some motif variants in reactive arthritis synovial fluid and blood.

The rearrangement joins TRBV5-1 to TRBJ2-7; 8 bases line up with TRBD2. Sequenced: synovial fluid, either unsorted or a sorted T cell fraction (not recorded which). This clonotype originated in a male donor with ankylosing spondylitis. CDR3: CASSPSGTRSYEQYF. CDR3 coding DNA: TGCGCCAGCAGCCCCTCCGGGACTAGAAGTTACGAGCAGTACTTC. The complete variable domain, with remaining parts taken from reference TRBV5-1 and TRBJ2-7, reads KAGVTQTPRYLIKTRGQQVTLSCSPISGHRSVSWYQQTPGQGLQFLFEYFSETQRNKGNFPGRFSGRQFSNSRSEMNVSTLELGDSALYLCASSPSGTRSYEQYFGPGTRLTVT.